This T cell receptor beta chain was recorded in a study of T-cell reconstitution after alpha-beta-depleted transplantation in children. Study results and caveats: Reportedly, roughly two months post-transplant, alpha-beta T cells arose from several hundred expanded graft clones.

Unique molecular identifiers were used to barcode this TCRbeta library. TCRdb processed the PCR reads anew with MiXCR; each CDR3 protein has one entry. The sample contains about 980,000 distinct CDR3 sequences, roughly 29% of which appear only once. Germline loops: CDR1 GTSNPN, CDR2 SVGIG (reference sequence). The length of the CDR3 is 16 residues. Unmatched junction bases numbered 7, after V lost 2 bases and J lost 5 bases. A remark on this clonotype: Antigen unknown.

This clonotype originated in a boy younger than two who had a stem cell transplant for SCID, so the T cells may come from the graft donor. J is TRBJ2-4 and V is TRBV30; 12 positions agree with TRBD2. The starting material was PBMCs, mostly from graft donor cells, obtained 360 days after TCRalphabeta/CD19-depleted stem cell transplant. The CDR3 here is CAWSPGLAGLQNIQYF. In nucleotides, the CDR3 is TGTGCCTGGAGTCCCGGACTAGCGGGGCTTCAAAACATTCAGTACTTC.